Presented here are 30 T cell receptor beta chains from one specimen sequenced in a study of memory CD4+ T cells and cytomegalovirus serostatus. Sequencing was performed with immunoSEQ multiplex PCR; in TCRdb, only in-frame clones are kept and a portion is missing. This sample has 28,000 or so clones; 70% to 80% occur once, and the top ten carry roughly 0.98%. The sort gate was single viable CD3+CD4+CD8-CD45RO+ cells for memory CD4+ T cells. Sequenced: memory CD4+ T cells from blood. The receptors here all came from an adult in good health and CMV-seronegative.

Concerning this clone itself: Other DNA sequences within the sample encode an identical CDR3. In DNA form, the CDR3 reads TGTGCCAGCTTGACAGGGGGTACCCAGTACTTC. Amino acids: CASLTGGTQYF. This chain uses TRBV6-5 with TRBJ2-5, with 9 bases matching TRBD1. This CDR3 contains 11 residues. The trim removed 8 bases at V and 8 bases at J, leaving 3 bases unmatched. CDR1 and CDR2 from the germline V gene are MNHEY and SVGAGI.

The J gene is TRBJ2-1, the V gene TRBV4-2, with 8 bases aligning to TRBD1. Trimming took 0 bases from V and 2 from J; bases not matched to a gene: 3. The CDR3 sequence is 16 residues long. The germline CDR1 and CDR2 sequences are LGHNA and YNFKEQ. This CDR3 reads CASSQDWTGTYNEQFF. The CDR3 bases are TGTGCCAGCAGCCAAGATTGGACAGGGACCTACAATGAGCAGTTCTTC.

The chain combines TRBV19 with TRBJ1-5; tentative D call: TRBD1 (6 bases). The V end was cut by 7 bases, the J end by 0 bases, with 13 bases between. The CDR3 runs to 15 residues. CDR1 LNHDA and CDR2 SQIVND come from the germline V gene (reference sequence). Here the CDR3 DNA reads TGTGCCAGTAACCTTGGACAGTATAGCAATCAGCCCCAGCATTTT. This gives the protein CASNLGQYSNQPQHF.

The chain employs TRBV28 and TRBJ2-7, with a tentative D call TRBD1 (6 bases). V was pared by 7 bases and J by 0 bases, with 16 bases between. This CDR3 contains 15 residues. The germline CDR1 and CDR2 sequences are MDHEN and SYDVKM. Here the CDR3 DNA reads TGTGCCAGCACCCCCCGGGGCAGGGGCTCCTACGAGCAGTACTTC. This gives the protein CASTPRGRGSYEQYF.

The table lists this clone with a few counts. The V gene is TRBV5-6, the J gene TRBJ1-1; perhaps TRBD1 as D (6 bases). Trimming cost V 1 base and J 0 bases, with 10 bases left between them. The CDR3 loop spans 15 amino acids. Germline V gene sequence: CDR1 SGHDT, CDR2 YYEEEE. This CDR3 reads CASSLLGQMNTEAFF. CDR3 coding DNA: TGTGCCAGCAGCTTGCTGGGACAAATGAACACTGAAGCTTTCTTT.

This clone appeared a few times. The chain joins TRBV7-6 to TRBJ1-1, with D unclear. The CDR3 covers 13 residues. V was trimmed by 4 bases and J by 3 bases, leaving 9 bases between them. Germline V gene data show CDR1 as SGHVS and CDR2 as FNYEAQ. The CDR3 nucleotides are TGTGCCAGCAGCTCATCCCCCCACACTGAAGCTTTCTTT. As protein: CASSSSPHTEAFF.

This clone was counted only a few times. The V call is TRBV9, the J call TRBJ2-1; the match to TRBD2 covers 7 bases. Germline assignment: CDR1 SGDLS and CDR2 YYNGEE. Losses at the gene ends were 0 bases for V and 9 bases for J; bases not matched to a gene: 9. This CDR3 has 15 residues. CDR3 nucleotides: TGTGCCAGCAGCGTAGGAGGACTAGAGGGGAGTGAGCAGTTCTTC. Protein sequence: CASSVGGLEGSEQFF.

This chain uses TRBV18 with TRBJ2-1; possibly TRBD2 for D (5 bases). CDR3 length: 17 residues. Trimming shortened V by 0 bases and J by 6 bases, and 18 bases separated the two germline ends. The germline gives CDR1 KGHSH, CDR2 LQKENI. CDR3 DNA sequence: TGTGCCAGCTCACCACCGCGGGTTAGTGTCCAGTCCAATGAGCAGTTCTTC. It specifies CASSPPRVSVQSNEQFF.

The V call is TRBV28, the J call TRBJ2-5; weak D call: TRBD2 (5 bases). Germline CDR1 reads MDHEN; CDR2 reads SYDVKM. This CDR3 has 14 residues. V was clipped by 1 base and J by 4 bases, with 10 bases between them. The CDR3 protein is CASSLSRGPETQYF. The CDR3 region has the DNA TGTGCCAGCAGTTTATCACGGGGTCCAGAGACCCAGTACTTC.

The chain is built from TRBV30 and TRBJ1-2, with D possibly TRBD1 on 6 matching bases. The length of the CDR3 is 12 residues. V was cut by 3 bases and J by 6 bases, with 11 bases left in between. Germline CDR1 is GTSNPN and CDR2 is SVGIG (reference sequence). In nucleotides, the CDR3 is TGTGCCTGGAGACAGGGTATCGATGGCTACACCTTC. Translated, it gives CAWRQGIDGYTF.

CDR3 DNA sequence: TGTGCCTGGAGCCTGGGACTATGGCACAATGAGCAGTTCTTC. It yields the protein CAWSLGLWHNEQFF. The chain has TRBV30 and TRBJ2-1; TRBD2 matches at 7 bases. Trimming removed 3 bases from V and 5 bases from J; junction bases left unmatched: 7. The CDR3 totals 14 residues. The germline V gene encodes CDR1 GTSNPN and CDR2 SVGIG (reference sequence).

The chain joins TRBV7-9 to TRBJ1-1; D gene unclear. Trimming stripped 2 bases from V and 2 bases from J, with 6 bases between. The CDR3 length is 13 residues. Germline V lookup: CDR1 SEHNR, CDR2 FQNEAQ (reference sequence). The CDR3 DNA reads as TGTGCCAGCAGCTTAACAGCAAACACTGAAGCTTTCTTT. This codes for CASSLTANTEAFF.

This clone has only one observation. The chain carries TRBV28 and TRBJ1-5, with a tentative D call TRBD1 (6 bases). The germline CDR1 and CDR2 sequences are MDHEN and SYDVKM. With 3 bases removed from V and 7 bases from J, the gap between germline ends came to 16 bases. The CDR3 length is 15 residues. The DNA of the CDR3 is TGTGCCAGCAGTTTTTCGGCAGGGGTCGGACAGCCCCAGCATTTT. The encoded protein is CASSFSAGVGQPQHF.

This chain links TRBV10-1 with TRBJ2-3; TRBD2 aligns across 10 bases. This CDR3 has 13 amino acids. The germline V gene has CDR1 WNHNN and CDR2 SYGVQD (reference sequence). The V gene end was trimmed by 6 bases and the J gene end by 7 bases; junction bases not matched to a gene: 4. The CDR3 reads CASSGTSVNTQYF. In DNA form, the CDR3 reads TGCGCCAGCAGCGGGACTAGCGTCAATACGCAGTATTTT.

CDR3 DNA sequence: TGTGCCAGCAGTTTATCGACAGGGGTTGAGTCGAGGGAGCAGTACTTC. Protein product: CASSLSTGVESREQYF. The chain is built from TRBV27 and TRBJ2-7, with 8 bases aligning to TRBD1. Losses at the gene ends were 0 bases for V and 7 bases for J; bases not matched to a gene: 11. Germline V gene data show CDR1 as MNHEY and CDR2 as SMNVEV (reference sequence). This CDR3 contains 16 residues.

V usage is TRBV28 and J usage is TRBJ2-5, with D possibly TRBD2 on 5 matching bases. TRBJ2-7 explains the end of the DNA better; the J call may be wrong. The CDR3 consists of 13 residues. Germline V lookup: CDR1 MDHEN, CDR2 SYDVKM. CDR3 nucleotide sequence: TGTGCCAGCAGTCCAAATCGGGACTACGAGCAGTACTTC. Translation gives CASSPNRDYEQYF.

V and J are TRBV2 and TRBJ1-5; D is perhaps TRBD1 (5 bases). CDR3 length: 17 amino acids. V was trimmed by 6 bases and J by 1 base, leaving 19 bases between them. Germline V gene lookup returns CDR1 SNHLY and CDR2 FYNNEI. The chain's CDR3 is CASRETRASVSNQPQHF. The CDR3 coding sequence is TGTGCCAGCAGAGAAACCAGGGCCTCGGTCAGCAATCAGCCCCAGCATTTT.

The chain employs TRBV10-3 and TRBJ2-3; D not certain. V was trimmed by 7 bases and J by 4 bases, leaving 6 bases between them. CDR3 length equals 11 residues. Germline V gene lookup returns CDR1 ENHRY and CDR2 SYGVKD. CDR3 loop: CAIKTADTQYF. Here the CDR3 DNA reads TGTGCCATCAAGACGGCAGATACGCAGTATTTT.

This sequence joins TRBV4-2 and TRBJ2-1; D possibly corresponds to TRBD2 (6 bases). The CDR3 totals 17 residues. The germline V gene encodes CDR1 LGHNA and CDR2 YNFKEQ. Trimming left V 0 bases short and J 0 bases short, with 12 bases between. The chain's CDR3 is CASSQDFGGSSYNEQFF. In nucleotides, the CDR3 is TGTGCCAGCAGCCAAGATTTTGGGGGGAGCTCCTACAATGAGCAGTTCTTC.

The rearrangement uses TRBV9 and TRBJ2-7; 8 bases fit TRBD1. V was pared by 5 bases and J by 1 base, with 5 bases of the junction left unmatched. Germline CDR1 is SGDLS and CDR2 is YYNGEE. The CDR3 consists of 14 residues. CDR3 amino acids: CASSRTGSSYEQYF. In DNA, the CDR3 is TGTGCCAGCAGTAGGACAGGGAGTTCCTACGAGCAGTACTTC.

The chain joins TRBV15 to TRBJ1-4; perhaps TRBD1 as D (6 bases). V lost 3 bases and J lost 4, with 15 bases in between. CDR3 length: 16 residues. The germline V gene encodes CDR1 LNHNV and CDR2 YYDKDF (reference sequence). The CDR3 spells CATSSEGYRDNEKLFF. CDR3 nucleotides: TGTGCCACCAGCAGTGAGGGTTACAGGGATAATGAAAAACTGTTTTTT.

This clone occurred once. This rearrangement joins TRBV10-3 to TRBJ1-1; D not resolved. CDR3 length equals 13 residues. Trimming left V 8 bases short and J 3 bases short, with 13 bases between. CDR1 ENHRY and CDR2 SYGVKD come from the germline V gene. In nucleotides, the CDR3 is TGTGCCATCCGGTTGGGCCGCGACACTGAAGCTTTCTTT. It translates to CAIRLGRDTEAFF.

This chain uses TRBV6-5 with TRBJ1-4, with no clear D. The V end lost 5 bases, the J end lost 8 bases, and 12 bases lay between the germline ends. The germline V gene encodes CDR1 MNHEY and CDR2 SVGAGI. The CDR3 totals 13 residues. The CDR3 DNA reads TGTGCCAGCAGTCGGGAGTATGAGGAAAAACTGTTTTTT. This sequence encodes CASSREYEEKLFF.

The chain employs TRBV2 and TRBJ2-5; D is perhaps TRBD1 (6 bases). The V end lost 2 bases, the J end lost 11 bases, and 18 bases lay between the germline ends. Germline lookup yields CDR1 SNHLY and CDR2 FYNNEI. The CDR3 spans 14 residues. The chain's CDR3 is CASSEWAGEFRQYF. Here the CDR3 DNA reads TGTGCCAGCAGTGAATGGGCAGGGGAATTTCGGCAGTACTTC.

The chain combines TRBV19 with TRBJ2-7, with a possible D match to TRBD2 (5 bases). The CDR3 extends over 13 amino acids. Germline CDR1 is LNHDA and CDR2 is SQIVND (reference sequence). Trimming cost V 6 bases and J 0 bases, with 9 bases left between them. CDR3 DNA sequence: TGTGCCAGTAGAGGAGGACTCTCCTACGAGCAGTACTTC. Its translation is CASRGGLSYEQYF.

The V call is TRBV28, the J call TRBJ2-1; D uncertain. Trimming removed 2 bases at V and 5 bases at J, with 4 bases between. This CDR3 region has 12 residues. CDR1 and CDR2 (germline): MDHEN, SYDVKM. The CDR3 loop is CASSLLNNEQFF. The CDR3 DNA is TGTGCCAGCAGTTTACTTAACAATGAGCAGTTCTTC.

The chain is built from TRBV9 and TRBJ1-3, with no clear D. Trimming took off 2 bases at V and 0 bases at J, with 9 bases between the two ends. Germline V gives CDR1 SGDLS, CDR2 YYNGEE. The CDR3 has 15 amino acids. The CDR3 here is CASSVSWGSGNTIYF. In DNA, the CDR3 is TGTGCCAGCAGCGTGAGCTGGGGCTCTGGAAACACCATATATTTT.

J is TRBJ1-2 and V is TRBV28; D gene unclear. The CDR3 is 12 amino acids. The V gene lost 5 bases and the J gene lost 4 bases, with 8 bases spanning the gap. The germline CDR1 and CDR2 sequences are MDHEN and SYDVKM. The CDR3 spells CASSQLAYGYTF. DNA for the CDR3: TGTGCCAGCAGTCAACTCGCCTATGGCTACACCTTC.

This chain links TRBV9 with TRBJ2-5, with 13 bases lining up with TRBD2. Unmatched junction bases numbered 5, after V lost 0 bases and J lost 3 bases. Germline V CDR1 and CDR2: SGDLS, YYNGEE. The length of the CDR3 is 17 residues. The CDR3 reads CASSVGLLAGGEETQYF. CDR3 in DNA: TGTGCCAGCAGCGTAGGACTACTAGCGGGGGGGGAAGAGACCCAGTACTTC.

The CDR3 bases are TGTGCCAGCAGCTTAGGGATGGGCCGGAGGAACACTGAAGCTTTCTTT. Amino acid sequence: CASSLGMGRRNTEAFF. The chain links TRBV13 to TRBJ1-1, with D unresolved. The CDR3 runs 16 residues. The V end was cut by 0 bases, the J end by 1 base, with 12 bases between. Germline V gene data show CDR1 as PRHDT and CDR2 as FYEKMQ (reference sequence).